This TCR beta chain emerged from a study of T cells after yellow fever vaccination. Points from the study as a whole: Most primary-vaccination clones reappeared after the booster (about 96% CD4, more than 70% CD8). Any FACS-sorted repertoire could hold abundant clonotypes that contaminate it from the bulk population.

The TCR cDNA carried a universal primer site and UMIs from 5'RACE template switching. TCRdb redid the calling of the 5' RACE reads with MiXCR, one entry per CDR3 protein. The data contain some 300,000 distinct CDR3 sequences, around 9.3% of them seen just once; the ten biggest clones take up about 3.7%. This clonotype has only a few counts. What it binds is not known. The TCR originated in a man between 18 and 29 years old who received the YFV17D yellow fever vaccine. The source material was CD4+ T cells sorted from PBMCs, sampled 5 days after the yellow fever booster vaccination.

The CDR3 DNA sequence: TGTGCCAGCAGCCTCGGGACAGGGGGCGCCAGTTTTGGCTACACCTTC. Its translation is CASSLGTGGASFGYTF. This rearrangement joins TRBV7-2 to TRBJ1-2; 12 positions agree with TRBD1. V was clipped by 5 bases and J by 7 bases; unmatched bases: 11. Per the germline V gene, CDR1 is SGHTA and CDR2 is FQGNSA. This CDR3 comprises 16 residues.